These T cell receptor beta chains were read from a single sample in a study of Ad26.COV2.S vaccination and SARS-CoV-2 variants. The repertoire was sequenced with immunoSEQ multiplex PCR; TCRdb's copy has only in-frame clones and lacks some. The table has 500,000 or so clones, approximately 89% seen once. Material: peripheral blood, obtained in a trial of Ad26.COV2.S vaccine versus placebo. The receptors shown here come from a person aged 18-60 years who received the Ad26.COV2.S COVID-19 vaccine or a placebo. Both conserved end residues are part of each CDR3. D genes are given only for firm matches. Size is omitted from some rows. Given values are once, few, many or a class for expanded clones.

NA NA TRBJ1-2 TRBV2 CASKFGALYGYTF TGTGCCAGCAAATTTGGAGCTCTCTATGGCTACACCTTC
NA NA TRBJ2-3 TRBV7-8 CASSLVGDTDTQYF TGTGCCAGCAGCTTAGTCGGTGACACAGATACGCAGTATTTT
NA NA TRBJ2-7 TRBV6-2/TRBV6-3 CASSVTTYEQYF TGTGCCAGCAGTGTGACAACCTACGAGCAGTACTTC
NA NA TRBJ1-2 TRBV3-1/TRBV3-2 CASSHRDLANYGYTF TGTGCCAGCAGCCACCGGGACCTAGCTAACTATGGCTACACCTTC
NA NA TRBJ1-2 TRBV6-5 CASRNHYGYTF TGTGCCAGCAGGAACCACTATGGCTACACCTTC
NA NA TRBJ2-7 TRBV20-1 CSASPLTGLYEQYF TGCAGTGCTAGTCCCCTTACAGGCCTTTACGAGCAGTACTTC
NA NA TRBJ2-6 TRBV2 CASSITVSGANVLTF TGTGCCAGCAGTATAACAGTCTCTGGGGCCAACGTCCTGACTTTC
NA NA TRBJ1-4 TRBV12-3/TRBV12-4 CASSSLPVEKLFF TGTGCCAGCAGCTCCCTACCAGTTGAAAAACTGTTTTTT
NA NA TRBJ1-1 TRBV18 CASSPTQEQAFF TGTGCCAGCTCACCGACTCAGGAACAAGCTTTCTTT
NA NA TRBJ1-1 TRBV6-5 CASSYNAGTEAFF TGTGCCAGCAGTTACAATGCGGGCACTGAAGCTTTCTTT
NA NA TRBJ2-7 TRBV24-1 CATSGAKSYEQYF TGTGCCACCAGCGGGGCGAAATCCTACGAGCAGTACTTC
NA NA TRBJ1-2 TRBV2 CANPSVEAGYTF TGTGCCAACCCGTCGGTGGAGGCGGGCTACACCTTC
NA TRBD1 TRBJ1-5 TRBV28 CATDSHGTGSNQPQHF TGTGCCACCGATTCCCACGGGACAGGGAGCAATCAGCCCCAGCATTTT
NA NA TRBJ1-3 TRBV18 CASSPGTSSGNTIYF TGTGCCAGCTCACCAGGAACAAGCTCTGGAAACACCATATATTTT
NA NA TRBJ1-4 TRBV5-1 CASSLDSGDEKLFF TGCGCCAGCAGCTTGGACAGTGGTGATGAAAAACTGTTTTTT
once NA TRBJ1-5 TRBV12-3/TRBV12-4 CASSAVRFQPQHF TGTGCCAGCAGTGCCGTCCGATTCCAGCCCCAGCATTTT
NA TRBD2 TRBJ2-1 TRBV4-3 CASSQLAGVLEQFF TGCGCCAGCAGCCAACTAGCGGGAGTTCTTGAGCAGTTCTTC